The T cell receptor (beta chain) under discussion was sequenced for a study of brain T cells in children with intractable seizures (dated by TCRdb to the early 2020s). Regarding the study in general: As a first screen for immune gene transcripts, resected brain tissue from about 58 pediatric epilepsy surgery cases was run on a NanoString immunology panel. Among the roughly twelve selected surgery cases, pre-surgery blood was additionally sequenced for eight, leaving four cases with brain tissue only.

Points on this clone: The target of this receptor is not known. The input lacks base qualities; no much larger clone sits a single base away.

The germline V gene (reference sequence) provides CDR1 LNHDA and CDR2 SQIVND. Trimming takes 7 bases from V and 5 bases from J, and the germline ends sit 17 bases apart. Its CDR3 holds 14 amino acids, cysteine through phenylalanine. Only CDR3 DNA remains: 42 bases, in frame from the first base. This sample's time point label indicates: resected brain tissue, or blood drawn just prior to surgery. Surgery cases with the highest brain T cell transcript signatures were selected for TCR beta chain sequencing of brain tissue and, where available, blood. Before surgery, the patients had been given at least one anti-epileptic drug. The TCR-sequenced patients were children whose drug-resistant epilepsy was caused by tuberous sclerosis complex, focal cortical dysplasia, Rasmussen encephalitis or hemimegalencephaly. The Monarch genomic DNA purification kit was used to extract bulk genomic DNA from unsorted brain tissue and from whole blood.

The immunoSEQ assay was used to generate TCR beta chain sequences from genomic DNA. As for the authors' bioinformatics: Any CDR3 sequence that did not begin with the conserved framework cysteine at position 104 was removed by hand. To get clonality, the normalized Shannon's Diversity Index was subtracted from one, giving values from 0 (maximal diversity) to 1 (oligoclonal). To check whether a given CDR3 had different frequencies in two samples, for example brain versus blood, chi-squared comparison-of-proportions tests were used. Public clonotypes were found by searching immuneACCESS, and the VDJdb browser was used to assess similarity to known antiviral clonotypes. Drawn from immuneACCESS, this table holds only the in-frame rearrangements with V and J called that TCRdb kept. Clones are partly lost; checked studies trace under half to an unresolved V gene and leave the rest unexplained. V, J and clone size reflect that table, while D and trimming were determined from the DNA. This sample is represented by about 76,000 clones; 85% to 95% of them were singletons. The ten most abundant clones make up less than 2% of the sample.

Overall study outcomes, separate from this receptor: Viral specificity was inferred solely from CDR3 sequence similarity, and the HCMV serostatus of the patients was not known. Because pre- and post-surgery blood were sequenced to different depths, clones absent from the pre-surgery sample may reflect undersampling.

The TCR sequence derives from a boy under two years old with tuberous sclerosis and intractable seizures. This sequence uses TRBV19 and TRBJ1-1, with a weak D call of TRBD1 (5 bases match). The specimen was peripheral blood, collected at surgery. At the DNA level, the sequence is TGTGCCAGTACTCTAGGTGGCAGGACAACTGAAGCTTTCTTT. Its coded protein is CASTLGGRTTEAFF.